The present entry profiles one TCR beta chain with its context. This entry belongs to a study of blood T cells in healthy people across ages. The germline V and J ends were trimmed by 10 bases and 6 bases, with 21 bases remaining between them. This CDR3 contains 14 residues. Germline V lookup: CDR1 ENHRY, CDR2 SYGVKD. PCR was performed a second time for about 7 to 11 cycles using a sample-barcoded 5' primer and a J-beta primer mix. TCRdb recomputed calls from the 5' RACE reads with MiXCR, one row per CDR3 protein. The sample holds hundreds of thousands of distinct CDR3 sequences, about 25% seen once. The sample was also linked to a second study, of T cells of mothers and their children.

The sequence came from a boy aged 10-17 years in good health. V usage is TRBV10-3 and J usage is TRBJ1-2; no definite D call. Material: blood. In DNA form, the CDR3 reads TGTGCCACGGGCGGCCTCCTCGATAGCCATGGCTACACCTTC. Its protein is CATGGLLDSHGYTF.